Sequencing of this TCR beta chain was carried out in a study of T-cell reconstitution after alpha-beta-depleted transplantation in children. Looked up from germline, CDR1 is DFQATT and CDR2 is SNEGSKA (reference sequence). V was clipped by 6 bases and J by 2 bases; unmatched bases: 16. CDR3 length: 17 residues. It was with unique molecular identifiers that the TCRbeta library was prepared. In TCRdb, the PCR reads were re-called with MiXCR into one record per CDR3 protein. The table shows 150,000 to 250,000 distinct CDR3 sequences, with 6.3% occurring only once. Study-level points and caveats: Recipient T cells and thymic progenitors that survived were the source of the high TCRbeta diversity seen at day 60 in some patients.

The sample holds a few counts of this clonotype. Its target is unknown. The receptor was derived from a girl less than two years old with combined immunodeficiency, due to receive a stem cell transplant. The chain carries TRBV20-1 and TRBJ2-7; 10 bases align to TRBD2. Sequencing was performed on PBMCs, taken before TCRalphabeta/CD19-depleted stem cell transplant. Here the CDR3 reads CSAPALAGRTPAYEQYF. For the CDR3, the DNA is TGCAGTGCCCCGGCACTAGCGGGACGAACCCCGGCCTACGAGCAGTACTTC.